This T cell receptor (beta chain) was sequenced for a study of cytomegalovirus exposure and HLA in healthy donors. PCR amplification relied on 60 Vbeta primers (plus 13 Jbeta primers). TCRdb's copy holds only in-frame clones and misses some; the assay was immunoSEQ multiplex PCR. The sample lists 100,000 or so clones, around 77% seen once, with around 9.6% in the top ten. Per germline, CDR1 SGHNT and CDR2 YYREEE (reference sequence). CDR3 size: 16 residues. V gave up 4 bases and J gave up 0 bases, with 17 bases separating them. Sample: PBMCs. The V call is TRBV5-4, the J call TRBJ2-7; a weak D match, TRBD1 (7 bases). This receptor was obtained from a male donor in good health and CMV-seropositive. CDR3 nucleotide sequence: TGTGCCAGCAGCCAGGGGGGAGGCTCGAGCTCCTACGAGCAGTACTTC. This sequence encodes CASSQGGGSSSYEQYF.